These 19 T cell receptor beta chains originate from one sample sequenced in a study of T cell changes during pregnancy in multiple sclerosis. Some clones are missing from TCRdb's copy, which holds only in-frame ones; the method was immunoSEQ multiplex PCR. Found here are 35,000 to 50,000 clones, approximately 90% of them singletons; the top ten hold approximately 0.59%. Sequencing used CD4+ T cells from peripheral blood mononuclear cells, obtained in the first trimester of pregnancy. These receptors were obtained from a female donor with multiple sclerosis, enrolled in a pregnancy study.

V and J are TRBV28 and TRBJ1-2, with 7 bases matching TRBD1. V shed 2 bases, J shed 3 bases, and the junction held 3 bases outside the gene matches. The CDR3 covers 14 residues. Per germline, CDR1 MDHEN and CDR2 SYDVKM. The CDR3 here is CASSLLQGDYGYTF. The CDR3 nucleotides are TGTGCCAGCAGTTTACTCCAGGGGGACTATGGCTACACCTTC.

The J gene is TRBJ2-1, the V gene TRBV9; D is ambiguous. Germline loops: CDR1 SGDLS, CDR2 YYNGEE. The CDR3 sequence is 16 residues long. V lost 0 bases to trimming and J lost 12 bases, with 22 bases between them. The CDR3 bases are TGTGCCAGCAGCGTAGCGTCCATCCCCGCCGATTCCGGGCAGTTCTTC. Encoded protein: CASSVASIPADSGQFF.

This clone was found once. V and J are TRBV4-2 and TRBJ2-5; a possible D gene is TRBD2 (5 bases). This CDR3 is built from 14 residues. The germline V and J ends were trimmed by 2 bases and 1 base, with 8 bases remaining between them. Per the germline V gene, CDR1 is LGHNA and CDR2 is YNFKEQ. CDR3 amino acids: CASSQSGLQETQYF. The CDR3 nucleotides are TGTGCCAGCAGCCAAAGCGGCCTCCAAGAGACCCAGTACTTC.

CDR3 in amino acids: CASTGMALAGNGNEQFF. The CDR3 DNA reads as TGTGCCAGTACGGGAATGGCACTAGCGGGAAACGGGAATGAGCAGTTCTTC. The chain recombines TRBV19 with TRBJ2-1; 10 bases agree with TRBD2. Trimming at V came to 7 bases and at J to 7 bases, leaving 16 bases not matched to a gene. The CDR3 loop spans 17 amino acids. Per the germline V gene, CDR1 is LNHDA and CDR2 is SQIVND (reference sequence).

This chain connects TRBV16 to TRBJ2-1, with 13 bases that match TRBD2. Germline assignment: CDR1 KGHSY and CDR2 FQNENV. This CDR3 region has 16 residues. V was pared by 4 bases and J by 8 bases, with 8 bases of the junction left unmatched. CDR3 residues: CASSPRTSGSRDEQFF. The CDR3 DNA sequence: TGTGCCAGCAGCCCCCGGACTAGCGGGAGTAGGGATGAGCAGTTCTTC.

The V call is TRBV18, the J call TRBJ2-3; D gene uncertain. Germline-derived CDR1 and CDR2 are KGHSH and LQKENI. Deletions cut 3 bases from V and 1 base from J, with 5 bases between. The CDR3 runs to 13 residues. The CDR3 region is CASSPTRTDTQYF. Written as DNA, the CDR3 is TGTGCCAGCTCACCGACTCGCACAGATACGCAGTATTTT.

The rearrangement links TRBV2 to TRBJ2-7; TRBD1 agrees at 9 bases. This CDR3 has 14 residues. J gave up 2 bases and V 6 bases, and 5 bases lay outside the gene matches. Germline CDR1 SNHLY, CDR2 FYNNEI. DNA of the CDR3: TGTGCCAGCAGCCTTGGGACAGGGACCTACGAGCAGTACTTC. This gives the protein CASSLGTGTYEQYF.

This clone has only a few counts. The CDR3 DNA follows: TGTGCCAGCAGCCAGGACAGGGCGGACGAGCAGTACTTC. Amino acid sequence: CASSQDRADEQYF. V is TRBV6-5 and J is TRBJ2-7; 8 positions agree with TRBD1. The junction had 6 bases not matched to a gene; V was cut back by 6 bases and J by 5 bases. This CDR3 is built from 13 residues. From germline, CDR1 is MNHEY and CDR2 SVGAGI.

The table lists this clone with a count of one. This chain connects TRBV5-1 to TRBJ1-1; possibly TRBD1 for D (6 bases). CDR3 length: 15 amino acids. Germline lookup yields CDR1 SGHRS and CDR2 YFSETQ. Trimming left V 4 bases short and J 1 base short, with 14 bases between. The CDR3 DNA is TGCGCCAGCAGCATTACGACAGGTCCGAACACTGAAGCTTTCTTT. Amino acid sequence: CASSITTGPNTEAFF. The whole variable domain, remainder taken from reference TRBV5-1 and TRBJ1-1, is KAGVTQTPRYLIKTRGQQVTLSCSPISGHRSVSWYQQTPGQGLQFLFEYFSETQRNKGNFPGRFSGRQFSNSRSEMNVSTLELGDSALYLCASSITTGPNTEAFFGQGTRLTVV.

The chain recombines TRBV2 with TRBJ1-1, with D perhaps TRBD1 (6 bases). This CDR3 is 12 amino acids long. V was cut by 7 bases and J by 5 bases, with 11 bases left in between. Germline V gives CDR1 SNHLY, CDR2 FYNNEI. The CDR3 here is CASNRVGTEAFF. The CDR3 nucleotides read TGTGCCAGCAACAGGGTCGGAACTGAAGCTTTCTTT.

This chain connects TRBV5-1 to TRBJ2-1; 7 nucleotides agree with TRBD2. With 0 bases clipped from V and 0 bases from J, the junction kept 6 bases outside the gene matches. Germline CDR1 and CDR2: SGHRS and YFSETQ. This CDR3 spans 17 amino acids. The CDR3 spells CASSLVGLADSYNEQFF. CDR3 sequence (DNA): TGCGCCAGCAGCTTGGTAGGGCTAGCGGACTCCTACAATGAGCAGTTCTTC.

The chain has TRBV5-1 and TRBJ2-5, with 10 positions matching TRBD2. Per germline, CDR1 SGHRS and CDR2 YFSETQ. The CDR3 has 16 amino acids. The V segment lost 2 bases and the J segment 5 bases; nucleotides outside the gene matches: 9. The CDR3 DNA reads TGCGCCAGCAGCTTAGTTCTAGCGGGAGTAGGGGAGACCCAGTACTTC. Protein product: CASSLVLAGVGETQYF.

The chain is built from TRBV28 and TRBJ1-2; D not resolved. Trimming took 6 bases from V and 8 from J, leaving 13 bases between them. Germline CDR1 MDHEN, CDR2 SYDVKM. This CDR3 comprises 12 residues. The CDR3 loop reads CASRSREGGYTF. The CDR3 bases are TGTGCCAGCAGATCCCGGGAGGGAGGCTACACCTTC.

The chain recombines TRBV5-4 with TRBJ2-1, with TRBD2 identical over 8 bases. CDR3 size: 18 residues. CDR1 SGHNT and CDR2 YYREEE come from the germline V gene (reference sequence). V was clipped by 4 bases and J by 0 bases; unmatched bases: 12. CDR3 coding DNA: TGTGCCAGCAGCCCCTCGTATAGCGGGAAGTACTCCTACAATGAGCAGTTCTTC. Protein sequence: CASSPSYSGKYSYNEQFF. Drawing the rest from reference TRBV5-4 and TRBJ2-1, the complete variable domain is ETGVTQSPTHLIKTRGQQVTLRCSSQSGHNTVSWYQQALGQGPQFIFQYYREEENGRGNFPPRFSGLQFPNYSSELNVNALELDDSALYLCASSPSYSGKYSYNEQFFGPGTRLTVL.

This clone was seen only once. J is TRBJ2-1 and V is TRBV9, with 9 positions matching TRBD2. The V segment lost 3 bases and the J segment 4 bases; nucleotides outside the gene matches: 14. This CDR3 spans 18 amino acids. Germline-derived CDR1 and CDR2 are SGDLS and YYNGEE. CDR3: CASSATGAGGTSYNEQFF. CDR3 DNA sequence: TGTGCCAGCAGCGCGACAGGAGCGGGAGGTACGTCGTACAATGAGCAGTTCTTC.

This clone has a single count. The chain carries TRBV2 and TRBJ1-2, with D possibly matching TRBD1 (5 bases). Trimming removed 4 bases at V and 8 bases at J, with 11 bases between. Germline V gene lookup returns CDR1 SNHLY and CDR2 FYNNEI. There are 12 residues in the CDR3. Written as DNA, the CDR3 is TGTGCCAGCAGTGTAGACAGCTGGGGCTACACCTTC. It specifies CASSVDSWGYTF.

The chain links TRBV6-6 to TRBJ1-1; 8 positions match TRBD1. The ends lost 2 bases at V and 4 bases at J; junction bases unmatched: 9. This CDR3 comprises 16 residues. Per germline, CDR1 MNHNY and CDR2 SVGAGI (reference sequence). The CDR3: CASSYPIGQGPTEAFF. The DNA for the CDR3 is TGTGCCAGCAGTTACCCGATAGGACAGGGTCCCACTGAAGCTTTCTTT.

J is TRBJ2-1 and V is TRBV7-9; TRBD2 matches 7 bases. V shed 1 base and J 7 bases; nucleotides not matched to a gene: 7. Germline lookup yields CDR1 SEHNR and CDR2 FQNEAQ (reference sequence). The CDR3 totals 15 residues. The CDR3 region is CASSLVGGSRNEQFF. Written as DNA, the CDR3 is TGTGCCAGCAGCTTAGTAGGCGGGAGTAGGAATGAGCAGTTCTTC.

This rearrangement joins TRBV19 to TRBJ2-2; 9 bases align to TRBD1. The CDR3 contains 15 residues. Germline V gives CDR1 LNHDA, CDR2 SQIVND (reference sequence). V lost 10 bases, J lost 7 bases, and 13 bases stayed unmatched. Here the CDR3 DNA reads TGTGCCACCGCCCGACAGGGGGGTTTCAGCGGGGAGCTGTTTTTT. It encodes CATARQGGFSGELFF. The full variable domain, rest sourced from reference TRBV19 and TRBJ2-2, is DGGITQSPKYLFRKEGQNVTLSCEQNLNHDAMYWYRQDPGQGLRLIYYSQIVNDFQKGDIAEGYSVSREKKESFPLTVTSAQKNPTAFYLCATARQGGFSGELFFGEGSRLTVL.